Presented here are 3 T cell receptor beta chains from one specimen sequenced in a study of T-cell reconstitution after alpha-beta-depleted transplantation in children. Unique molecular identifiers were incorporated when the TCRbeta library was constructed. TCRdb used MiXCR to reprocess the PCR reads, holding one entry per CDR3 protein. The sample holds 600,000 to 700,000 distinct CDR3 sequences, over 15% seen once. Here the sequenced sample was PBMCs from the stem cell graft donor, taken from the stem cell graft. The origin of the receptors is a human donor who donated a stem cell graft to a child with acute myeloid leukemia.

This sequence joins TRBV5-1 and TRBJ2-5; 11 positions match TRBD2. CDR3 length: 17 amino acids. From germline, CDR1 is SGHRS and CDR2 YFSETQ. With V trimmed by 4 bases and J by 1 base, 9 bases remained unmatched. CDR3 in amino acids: CASSPRILAGGQETQYF. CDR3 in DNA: TGCGCCAGCAGCCCGAGAATCCTAGCGGGGGGCCAAGAGACCCAGTACTTC.

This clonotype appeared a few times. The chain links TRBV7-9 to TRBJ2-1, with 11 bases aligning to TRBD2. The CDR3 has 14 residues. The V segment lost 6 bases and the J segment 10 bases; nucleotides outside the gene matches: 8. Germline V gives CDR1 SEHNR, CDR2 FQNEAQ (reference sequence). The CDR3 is CASRSLAGDREQFF. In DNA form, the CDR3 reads TGTGCCAGCAGATCACTAGCGGGGGACAGGGAGCAGTTCTTC.

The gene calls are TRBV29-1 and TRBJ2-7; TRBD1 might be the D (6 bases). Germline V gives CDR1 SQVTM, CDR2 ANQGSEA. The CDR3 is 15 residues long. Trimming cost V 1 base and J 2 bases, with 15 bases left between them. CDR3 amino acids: CSVEVSDRSPYEQYF. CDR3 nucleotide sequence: TGCAGCGTTGAAGTTTCTGACAGGTCCCCCTACGAGCAGTACTTC.